The sequence of this T cell receptor (beta chain) was determined in a study of cytomegalovirus exposure and HLA in healthy donors. The CDR3 length is 13 residues. Germline values: CDR1 MGHDK, CDR2 SYGVNS. The trim removed 10 bases at V and 0 bases at J, leaving 5 bases unmatched. Study-wide findings and caveats: Certain indistinguishable V segments, among them TRBV6-2 and TRBV6-3, were excluded.

60 Vbeta and 13 Jbeta primers were used in PCR. Profiling relied on immunoSEQ multiplex PCR, and the TCRdb table lists in-frame clones only, not all of them. The profile covers under 250,000 clones, with around 81% appearing a single time and approximately 8.4% taken by the ten largest. As for this clone: Antigen: not known.

The sequencing input was PBMCs. This TCR was recovered from a woman aged 60-75 years in good health and CMV-seropositive. The gene calls are TRBV25-1 and TRBJ2-7; 8 bases are a match to TRBD2. The CDR3 sequence is CATGSGGSYEQYF. CDR3 DNA sequence: TGTGCCACGGGCAGCGGGGGCTCCTACGAGCAGTACTTC.